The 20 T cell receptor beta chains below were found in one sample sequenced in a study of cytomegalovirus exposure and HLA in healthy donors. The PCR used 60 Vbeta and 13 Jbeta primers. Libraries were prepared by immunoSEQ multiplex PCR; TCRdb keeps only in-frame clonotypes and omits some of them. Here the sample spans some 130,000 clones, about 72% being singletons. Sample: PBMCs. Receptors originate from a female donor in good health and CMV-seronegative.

CDR3 nucleotide sequence: TGTGCCAGCAGTTACAGGCTAGCGGGAGATACGCAGTATTTT. This sequence encodes CASSYRLAGDTQYF. The V call is TRBV6-6, the J call TRBJ2-3; 8 bases align to TRBD2. CDR1 and CDR2 from the germline V gene are MNHNY and SVGAGI (reference sequence). With V trimmed by 2 bases and J by 5 bases, 3 bases remained unmatched. The CDR3 is 14 residues long.

This CDR3 reads CASSEGTGINTGELFF. CDR3 nucleotides: TGTGCCAGCAGCGAGGGGACAGGGATTAACACCGGGGAGCTGTTTTTT. The V and J genes are TRBV11-2 and TRBJ2-2, with 9 positions matching TRBD1. Germline V CDR1 and CDR2: SGHAT, FQNNGV. This CDR3 contains 16 residues. Trimming cost V 5 bases and J 2 bases; bases outside gene matches: 6. Looking up the rest from reference TRBV11-2 and TRBJ2-2 gives the full variable domain: EAGVAQSPRYKIIEKRQSVAFWCNPISGHATLYWYQQILGQGPKLLIQFQNNGVVDDSQLPKDRFSAERLKGVDSTLKIQPAKLEDSAVYLCASSEGTGINTGELFFGEGSRLTVL.

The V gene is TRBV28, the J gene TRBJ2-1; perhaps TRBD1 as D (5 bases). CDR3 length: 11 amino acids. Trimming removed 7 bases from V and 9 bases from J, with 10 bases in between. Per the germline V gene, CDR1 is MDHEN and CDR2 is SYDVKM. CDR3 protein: CASIYRGEQFF. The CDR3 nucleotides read TGTGCCAGCATCTATAGGGGTGAGCAGTTCTTC.

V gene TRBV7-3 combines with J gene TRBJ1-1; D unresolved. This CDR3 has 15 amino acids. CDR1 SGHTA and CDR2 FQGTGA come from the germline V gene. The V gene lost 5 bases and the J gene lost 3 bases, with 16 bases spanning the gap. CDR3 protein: CASSPVGSLDTEAFF. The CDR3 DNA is TGTGCCAGCAGCCCCGTCGGGAGTTTGGACACTGAAGCTTTCTTT.

The CDR3 loop reads CASSFSQETQYF. The CDR3 DNA is TGCGCCAGCAGCTTCAGTCAAGAGACCCAGTACTTC. The V and J genes are TRBV5-1 and TRBJ2-5; D gene ambiguous. This CDR3 region has 12 residues. Germline CDR1 and CDR2: SGHRS and YFSETQ. V lost 2 bases and J lost 2, with 4 bases in between.

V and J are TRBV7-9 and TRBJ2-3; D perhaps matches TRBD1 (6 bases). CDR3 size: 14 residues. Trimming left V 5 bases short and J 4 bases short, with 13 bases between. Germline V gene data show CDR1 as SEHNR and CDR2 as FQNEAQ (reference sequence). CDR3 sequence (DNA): TGTGCCAGCAGCCCTATTTACAGGGCAGATACGCAGTATTTT. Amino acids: CASSPIYRADTQYF. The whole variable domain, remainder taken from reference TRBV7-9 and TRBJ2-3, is DTGVSQNPRHKITKRGQNVTFRCDPISEHNRLYWYRQTLGQGPEFLTYFQNEAQLEKSRLLSDRFSAERPKGSFSTLEIQRTEQGDSAMYLCASSPIYRADTQYFGPGTRLTVL.

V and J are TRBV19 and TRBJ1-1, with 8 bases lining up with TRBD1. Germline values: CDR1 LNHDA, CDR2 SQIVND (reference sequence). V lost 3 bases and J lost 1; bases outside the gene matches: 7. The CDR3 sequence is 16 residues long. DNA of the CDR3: TGTGCCAGTAGTATTAGGACAGGGCAACCGAACACTGAAGCTTTCTTT. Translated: CASSIRTGQPNTEAFF. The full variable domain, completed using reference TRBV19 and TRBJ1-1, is DGGITQSPKYLFRKEGQNVTLSCEQNLNHDAMYWYRQDPGQGLRLIYYSQIVNDFQKGDIAEGYSVSREKKESFPLTVTSAQKNPTAFYLCASSIRTGQPNTEAFFGQGTRLTVV.

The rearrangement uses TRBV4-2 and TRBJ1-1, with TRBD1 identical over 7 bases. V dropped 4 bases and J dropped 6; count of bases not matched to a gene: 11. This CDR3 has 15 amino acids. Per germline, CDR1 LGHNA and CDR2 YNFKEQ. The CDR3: CASSPFQGEGAEAFF. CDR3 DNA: TGTGCCAGCAGCCCATTCCAGGGGGAAGGGGCTGAAGCTTTCTTT.

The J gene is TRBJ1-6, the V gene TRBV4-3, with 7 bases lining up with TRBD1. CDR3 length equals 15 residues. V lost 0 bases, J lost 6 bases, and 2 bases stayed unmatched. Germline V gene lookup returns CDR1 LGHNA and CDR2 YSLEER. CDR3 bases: TGCGCCAGCAGCCAAGAAAACAGGGGTAATTCACCCCTCCACTTT. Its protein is CASSQENRGNSPLHF.

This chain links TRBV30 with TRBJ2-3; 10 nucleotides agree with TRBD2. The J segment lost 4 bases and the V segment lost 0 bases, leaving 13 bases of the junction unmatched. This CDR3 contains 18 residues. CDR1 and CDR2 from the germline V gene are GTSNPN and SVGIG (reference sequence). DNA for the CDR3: TGTGCCTGGAGTGTACGGAGCGGGAGGGCCAGCGGGGCAGATACGCAGTATTTT. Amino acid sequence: CAWSVRSGRASGADTQYF.

CDR3 amino acids: CASSQGGGGGYTF. The CDR3 region has the DNA TGCGCCAGCAGCCAAGGTGGGGGGGGAGGCTACACCTTC. The chain combines TRBV4-3 with TRBJ1-2, with a tentative D call TRBD1 (5 bases). CDR3 length equals 13 residues. The V gene lost 1 base and the J gene lost 8 bases, with 11 bases spanning the gap. CDR1 and CDR2 (germline): LGHNA, YSLEER.

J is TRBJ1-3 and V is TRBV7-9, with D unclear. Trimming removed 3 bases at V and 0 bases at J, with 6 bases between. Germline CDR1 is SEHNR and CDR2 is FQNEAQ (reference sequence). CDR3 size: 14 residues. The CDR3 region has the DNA TGTGCCAGCAGCTTTCATAGCTCTGGAAACACCATATATTTT. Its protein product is CASSFHSSGNTIYF.

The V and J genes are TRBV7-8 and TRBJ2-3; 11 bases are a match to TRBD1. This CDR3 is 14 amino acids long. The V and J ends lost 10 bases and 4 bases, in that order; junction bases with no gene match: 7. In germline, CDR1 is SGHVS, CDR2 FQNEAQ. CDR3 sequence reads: CATKGQGEADTQYF. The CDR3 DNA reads TGTGCCACCAAGGGACAGGGGGAAGCAGATACGCAGTATTTT.

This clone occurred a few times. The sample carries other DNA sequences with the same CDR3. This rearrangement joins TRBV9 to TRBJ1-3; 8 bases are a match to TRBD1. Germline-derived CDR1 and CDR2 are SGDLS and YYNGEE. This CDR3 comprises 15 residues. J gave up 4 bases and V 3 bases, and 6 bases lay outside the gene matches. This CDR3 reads CASSALTGAGNTIYF. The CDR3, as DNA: TGTGCCAGCAGCGCTTTGACAGGGGCCGGAAACACCATATATTTT.

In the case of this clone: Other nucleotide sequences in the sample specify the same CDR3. Here the CDR3 reads CASSRGQETQYF. The CDR3 DNA sequence: TGTGCCAGCAGTCGGGGTCAAGAGACCCAGTACTTC. The chain has TRBV2 and TRBJ2-5; TRBD2 might be the D (5 bases). The V and J ends lost 5 bases and 2 bases respectively, with 6 bases between them. Per the germline V gene, CDR1 is SNHLY and CDR2 is FYNNEI. The CDR3 loop spans 12 amino acids.

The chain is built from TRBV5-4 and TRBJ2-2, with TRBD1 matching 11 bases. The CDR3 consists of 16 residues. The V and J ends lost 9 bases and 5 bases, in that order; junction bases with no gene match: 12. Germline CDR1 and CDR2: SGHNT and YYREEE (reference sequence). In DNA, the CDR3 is TGTGCCATCTCTACCCGGACAGGGGGCCCAACCGGGGAGCTGTTTTTT. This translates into CAISTRTGGPTGELFF.

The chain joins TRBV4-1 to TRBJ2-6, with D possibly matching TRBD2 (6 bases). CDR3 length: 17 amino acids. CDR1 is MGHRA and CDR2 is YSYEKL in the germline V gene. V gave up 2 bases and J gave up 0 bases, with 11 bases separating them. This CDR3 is CASSQRLGGSGANVLTF. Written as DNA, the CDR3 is TGCGCCAGCAGCCAACGGTTGGGGGGCTCTGGGGCCAACGTCCTGACTTTC.

Here the CDR3 reads CASSSLAGGLITYEQYF. DNA of the CDR3: TGCGCCAGCAGCTCTCTAGCGGGAGGTCTGATTACCTACGAGCAGTACTTC. J is TRBJ2-7 and V is TRBV5-1; 11 positions match TRBD2. CDR3 length: 17 amino acids. Unmatched junction bases numbered 10, after V lost 3 bases and J lost 2 bases. Per the germline V gene, CDR1 is SGHRS and CDR2 is YFSETQ.

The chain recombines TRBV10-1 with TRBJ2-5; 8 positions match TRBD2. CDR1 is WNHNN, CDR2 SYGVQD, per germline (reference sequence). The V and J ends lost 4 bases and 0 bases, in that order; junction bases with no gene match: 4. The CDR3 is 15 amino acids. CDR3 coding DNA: TGCGCCAGCAGTGGCCAGCGGGAGTACCAAGAGACCCAGTACTTC. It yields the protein CASSGQREYQETQYF.

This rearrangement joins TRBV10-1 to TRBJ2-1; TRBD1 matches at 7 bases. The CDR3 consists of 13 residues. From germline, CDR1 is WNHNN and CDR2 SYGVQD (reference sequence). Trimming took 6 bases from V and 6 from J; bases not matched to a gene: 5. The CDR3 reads CASSPGQTNEQFF. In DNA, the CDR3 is TGCGCCAGCAGCCCGGGACAGACCAATGAGCAGTTCTTC.